This TCR beta chain was observed in a study of a mutant IDH1 vaccine in newly diagnosed glioma. Background on the study: Patients in the study were vaccinated eight times, receiving shots in weeks 1, 3, 5, 7, 11, 15, 19 and 23. Earlier therapy was either radiotherapy, temozolomide, or both, and most got both. The first vaccination came 4-6 weeks after radiotherapy alone, or with temozolomide cycles.

Details on this clone: Antigen unknown.

Study-level findings and limits: Alterations occurring in top peripheral T cell clonotypes seemed unrelated to pseudoprogression.

The germline V gene has CDR1 LGHNA and CDR2 YSLEER. Deletions cut 1 base from V and 1 base from J, with 10 bases between. This CDR3 region has 15 residues. The protocol was immunoSEQ multiplex PCR, while the TCRdb copy is restricted to in-frame clones and leaves out a portion. The table has fewer than 75,000 clones, around 84% seen once. Sample time point: week 11, during vaccination. In the vaccine, a single dose held 300 ug of the mutant IDH1 20-mer peptide, along with topical imiquimod. The clonotype originates from a woman aged 45-65 years with glioma. The V gene is TRBV4-3, the J gene TRBJ1-2; D not resolved. Sequencing used PBMCs, obtained from a glioma patient whose treatment included an IDH1 peptide vaccine. For the CDR3, the DNA is TGCGCCAGCAGCCAAGGAAGTCAGATTAACTATGGCTACACCTTC. Encoded protein: CASSQGSQINYGYTF.